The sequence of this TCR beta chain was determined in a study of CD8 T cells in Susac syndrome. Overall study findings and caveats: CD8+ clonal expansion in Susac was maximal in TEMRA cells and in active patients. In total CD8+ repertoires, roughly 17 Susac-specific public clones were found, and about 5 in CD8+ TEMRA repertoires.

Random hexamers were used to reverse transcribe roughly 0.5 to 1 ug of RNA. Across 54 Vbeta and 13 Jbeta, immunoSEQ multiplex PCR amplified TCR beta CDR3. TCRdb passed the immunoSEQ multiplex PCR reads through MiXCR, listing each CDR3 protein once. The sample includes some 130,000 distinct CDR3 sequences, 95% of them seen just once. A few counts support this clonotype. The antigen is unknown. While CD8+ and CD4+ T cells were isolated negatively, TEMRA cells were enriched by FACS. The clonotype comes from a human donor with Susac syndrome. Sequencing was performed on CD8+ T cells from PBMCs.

CDR3: CASSTSEGQRMENIQYF. The CDR3 DNA is TGTGCCAGCAGCACATCCGAGGGACAGCGTATGGAAAACATTCAGTACTTC. The chain links TRBV7-9 to TRBJ2-4, with TRBD1 matching 7 bases. The CDR3 covers 17 residues. The germline gives CDR1 SEHNR, CDR2 FQNEAQ (reference sequence). J lost 5 bases, V lost 5 bases, and 15 bases had no gene match.